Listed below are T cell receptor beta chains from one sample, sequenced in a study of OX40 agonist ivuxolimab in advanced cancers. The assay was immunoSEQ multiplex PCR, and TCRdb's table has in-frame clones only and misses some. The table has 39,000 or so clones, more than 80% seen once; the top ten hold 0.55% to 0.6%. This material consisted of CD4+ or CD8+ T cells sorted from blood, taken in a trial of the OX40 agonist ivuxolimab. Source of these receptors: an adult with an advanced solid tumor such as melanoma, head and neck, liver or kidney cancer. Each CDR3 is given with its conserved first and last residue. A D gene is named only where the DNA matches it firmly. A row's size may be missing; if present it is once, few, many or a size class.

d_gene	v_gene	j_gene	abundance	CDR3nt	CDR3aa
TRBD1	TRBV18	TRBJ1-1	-	TGTGCCAGCTCTCTCACAGGGGCGGTCGAAGCTTTCTTT	CASSLTGAVEAFF
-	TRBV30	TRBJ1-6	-	TGTGCCTGGAGTGGGGGGCCGCCCTATAATTCACCCCTCCACTTT	CAWSGGPPYNSPLHF
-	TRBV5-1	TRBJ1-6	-	TGCGCCAGCAGCTGGGACGGACCTTGGAATTCACCCCTCCACTTT	CASSWDGPWNSPLHF
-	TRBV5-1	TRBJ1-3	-	TGCGCCAGCAGCTTGGATGGGTCTGGAAACACCATATATTTT	CASSLDGSGNTIYF
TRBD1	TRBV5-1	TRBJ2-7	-	TGCGCCAGCAGCTTAGGGACAGGGGGTCCCTACGAGCAGTACTTC	CASSLGTGGPYEQYF
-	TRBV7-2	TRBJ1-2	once	TGTGCCGGAGGGGCCTTCCTCTGGGATGGCTACACCTTC	CAGGAFLWDGYTF
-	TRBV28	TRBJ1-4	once	TGTGCCAGCAGTTCCCCCGGGGGAGGAGAAAAACTGTTTTTT	CASSSPGGGEKLFF
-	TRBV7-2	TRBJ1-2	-	TGTGCCAGCAGCCCCCAGGTTAGGCCGGGGGACTATGGCTACACCTTC	CASSPQVRPGDYGYTF
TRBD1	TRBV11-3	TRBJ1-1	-	TGTGCCAGCAGCGGGGACAGGGTCGTGGACACTGAAGCTTTCTTT	CASSGDRVVDTEAFF
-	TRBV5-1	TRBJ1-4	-	TGCGCCAGCAGCTTGGAGGGGTCTGATGAAAAACTGTTTTTT	CASSLEGSDEKLFF
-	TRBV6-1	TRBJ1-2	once	TGTGCCAGCAGTGAGCGGCAAGGTGATGGCTACACCTTC	CASSERQGDGYTF
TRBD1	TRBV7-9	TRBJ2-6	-	TGTGCCAGCAGCCCGACAGGGGGAGACTTCTCTGGGGCCAACGTCCTGACTTTC	CASSPTGGDFSGANVLTF
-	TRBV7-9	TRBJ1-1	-	TGTGCCAGCAGCTTAGAGGGGCTGGGTGCTTTCTTT	CASSLEGLGAFF
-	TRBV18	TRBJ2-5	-	TGTGCCAGCTCACCGCGGGCGGGAGAGACCCAGTACTTC	CASSPRAGETQYF
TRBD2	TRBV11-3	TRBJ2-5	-	TGTGCCAGCAGCTCCAGGGGGACTAGCCCGGGAGAGACCCAGTACTTC	CASSSRGTSPGETQYF
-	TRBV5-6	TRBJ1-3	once	TGTGCCAGCAGCTTGGTGGCGGACACCATATATTTT	CASSLVADTIYF
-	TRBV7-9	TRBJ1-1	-	TGTGCCAGCAGCCCCACTTTGGGGGGGGTAGCTTTCTTT	CASSPTLGGVAFF
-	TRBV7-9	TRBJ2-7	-	TGTGCCAGCAGCCCGGGTCTACCGGCGTACGAGCAGTACTTC	CASSPGLPAYEQYF
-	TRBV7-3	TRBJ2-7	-	TGTGCCAGCAGCTTACAAGGAAGAGATCACGAGCAGTACTTC	CASSLQGRDHEQYF
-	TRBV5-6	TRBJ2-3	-	TGTGCCAGCGGGATAGGCCCGAGCACAGATACGCAGTATTTT	CASGIGPSTDTQYF
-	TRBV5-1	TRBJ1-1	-	TGCGCCAGCAGCTTAAGAGTGGGGAGGTACACTGAAGCTTTCTTT	CASSLRVGRYTEAFF
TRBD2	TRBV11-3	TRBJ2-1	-	TGTGCCAGCAGCTTAGGTGATAGCGGGGACTACAATGAGCAGTTCTTC	CASSLGDSGDYNEQFF
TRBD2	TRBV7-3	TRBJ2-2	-	TGTGCCAGCAGGATAGCGGGGAACACCGGGGAGCTGTTTTTT	CASRIAGNTGELFF
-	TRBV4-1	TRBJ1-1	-	TGCGCCAGCAGAAACAGGGCGCTGAACACTGAAGCTTTCTTT	CASRNRALNTEAFF
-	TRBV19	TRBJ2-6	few	TGTGCCAGTAGTCCCCACCCCTCGACAGCCTCTGGGGCCAACGTCCTGACTTTC	CASSPHPSTASGANVLTF
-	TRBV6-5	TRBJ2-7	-	TGTGCCAGCAGAACACCCGGGAGCTACGAGCAGTACTTC	CASRTPGSYEQYF
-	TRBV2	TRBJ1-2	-	TGTGCCAGCTGTCAGGAGCGCCTAGCTAACTATGGCTACACCTTC	CASCQERLANYGYTF
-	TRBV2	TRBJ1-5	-	TGTGCCAGCAGGCCGGACAATCACTATTCCCAGCCCCAGCATTTT	CASRPDNHYSQPQHF
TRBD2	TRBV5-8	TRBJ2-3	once	TGTGCCAGCAGCCCCGGACTAGCGGCTAGCACAGATACGCAGTATTTT	CASSPGLAASTDTQYF
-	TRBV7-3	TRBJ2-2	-	TGTGCCAGCAGCTTATGGATGCGGACCGGGGAGCTGTTTTTT	CASSLWMRTGELFF
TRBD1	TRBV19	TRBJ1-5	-	TGTGCCAGTAGTACGTCCGGGACAGGGGGAGATCAGCCCCAGCATTTT	CASSTSGTGGDQPQHF
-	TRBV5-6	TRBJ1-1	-	TGTGCCAGCAGCCAAGGGGTCAGGGAGACTGAAGCTTTCTTT	CASSQGVRETEAFF
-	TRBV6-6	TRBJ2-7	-	TGTGCCAGCAGCCCCCAGACCTACGAGCAGTACTTC	CASSPQTYEQYF
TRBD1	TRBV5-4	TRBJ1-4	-	TGTGCCAGCAGCATACAGGGGGTTTCGAATGAAAAACTGTTTTTT	CASSIQGVSNEKLFF
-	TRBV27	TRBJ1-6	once	TGTGCCAGCAGTTCTATCGCACCCTCCTATAATTCACCCCTCCACTTT	CASSSIAPSYNSPLHF
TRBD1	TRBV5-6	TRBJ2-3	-	TGTGCCAGCAGCTTGGCAACCGGGACAGGGGGCTCTAGCACAGATACGCAGTATTTT	CASSLATGTGGSSTDTQYF
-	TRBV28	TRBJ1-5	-	TGTGCCAGCAACCTACTTAGCAATCAGCCCCAGCATTTT	CASNLLSNQPQHF
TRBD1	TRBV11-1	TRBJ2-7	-	TGTGCCAGCAGCTTCTCGGACAGGTCACACGAGCAGTACTTC	CASSFSDRSHEQYF
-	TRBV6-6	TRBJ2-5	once	TGTGCCAGCAGTGATCCTCCCCCAGAGACCCAGTACTTC	CASSDPPPETQYF
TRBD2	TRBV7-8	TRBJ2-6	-	TGTGCCAGCAGCTTCGGACTAGCGGCAGGGGCCAACGTCCTGACTTTC	CASSFGLAAGANVLTF
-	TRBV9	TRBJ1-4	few	TGTGCCAGCAGCGCCCAGCCTCCAGCTGCAACTAATGAAAAACTGTTTTTT	CASSAQPPAATNEKLFF
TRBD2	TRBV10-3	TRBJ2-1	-	TGTGCCATCAGTGAGCTAGCGGGGGGGGGATATGAGCAGTTCTTC	CAISELAGGGYEQFF
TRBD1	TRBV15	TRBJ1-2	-	TGTGCCACCAGCGAATTCGACAGGGGGCTCTCTGGCTACACCTTC	CATSEFDRGLSGYTF
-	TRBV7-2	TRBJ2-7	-	TGTGCCAGCAGCGATTCATACGAGCAGTACTTC	CASSDSYEQYF
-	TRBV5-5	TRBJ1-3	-	TGTGCCAGCAGCCCCCAAAGGGGGGGAAACACCATATATTTT	CASSPQRGGNTIYF
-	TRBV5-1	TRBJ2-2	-	TGCGCCAGCAGCTCGCCCGAGATGAACACCGGGGAGCTGTTTTTT	CASSSPEMNTGELFF
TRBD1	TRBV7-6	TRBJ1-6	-	TGTGCCAGCAGCCCCCGGACAGGATTTGATAATTCACCCCTCCACTTT	CASSPRTGFDNSPLHF